A selection of T cell receptor beta chains follows, all from one sample in a study of T-cell memory formation after mild COVID-19. In TCRdb, the 5' RACE reads were re-called with MiXCR into one record per CDR3 protein. The sample has roughly 190,000 distinct CDR3 sequences; over 9.5% are singletons. Sequenced: PBMCs or a T cell subset sorted from them (not recorded which). The source of these receptors is a man aged 18-30 years who had mild COVID-19 (a few samples of this study predate the infection). Cell type and time point are not known. Each CDR3 is given with its conserved first and last residue. The D gene is left open where the match is weak. Not all rows give a size; the values are once, few, many and, for expanded clones, a class.

d_gene: NA; abundance: NA; v_gene: TRBV4-1; j_gene: TRBJ1-2; CDR3nt: TGCGCCAGCAGCCCCCCGGGCAGGGGTAAGGGCTACACCTTC; CDR3aa: CASSPPGRGKGYTF
d_gene: NA; abundance: few; v_gene: TRBV5-1; j_gene: TRBJ1-1; CDR3nt: TGCGCCAGCAGCTTTGGGGCGGGGGTCACTGAAGCTTTCTTT; CDR3aa: CASSFGAGVTEAFF
d_gene: NA; abundance: many; v_gene: TRBV4-1; j_gene: TRBJ2-3; CDR3nt: TGCGCCAGCAGCCAAGAGGCAGGCCCTAGCACAGATACGCAGTATTTT; CDR3aa: CASSQEAGPSTDTQYF
d_gene: NA; abundance: NA; v_gene: TRBV20-1; j_gene: TRBJ1-5; CDR3nt: TGCAGTGCCATAGACTCGGGCAGGAGCAATCAGCCCCAGCATTTT; CDR3aa: CSAIDSGRSNQPQHF
d_gene: NA; abundance: NA; v_gene: TRBV11-1; j_gene: TRBJ1-2; CDR3nt: TGTGCCAGCAGCTTAGCGCCTCAGAACTATGGCTACACCTTC; CDR3aa: CASSLAPQNYGYTF
d_gene: TRBD1; abundance: few; v_gene: TRBV6-2/TRBV6-3; j_gene: TRBJ1-1; CDR3nt: TGTGCCAGCAGTTACAACAGGGGTAGATGGAACACTGAAGCTTTCTTT; CDR3aa: CASSYNRGRWNTEAFF
d_gene: NA; abundance: NA; v_gene: TRBV12-3/TRBV12-4; j_gene: TRBJ2-1; CDR3nt: TGTGCCAGCAGCCGGGGTCAGTCAGGGCAGTTCTTC; CDR3aa: CASSRGQSGQFF
d_gene: NA; abundance: NA; v_gene: TRBV7-2; j_gene: TRBJ1-2; CDR3nt: TGTGCCAGCAGCCCCCGGACGTCTGCTGGCTACACCTTC; CDR3aa: CASSPRTSAGYTF
d_gene: NA; abundance: few; v_gene: TRBV7-9; j_gene: TRBJ2-5; CDR3nt: TGTGCCAGCAGCTTAATACAACGAGAGACCCAGTACTTC; CDR3aa: CASSLIQRETQYF
d_gene: TRBD1; abundance: NA; v_gene: TRBV3-1; j_gene: TRBJ1-1; CDR3nt: TGTGCCAGCAGCCAAGCCGGACAGGGCGCTGAAGCTTTCTTT; CDR3aa: CASSQAGQGAEAFF
d_gene: TRBD2; abundance: many; v_gene: TRBV11-2; j_gene: TRBJ2-5; CDR3nt: TGTGCCAGCAGCACTAGCGGGGGGGCGGGGACCCAGTACTTC; CDR3aa: CASSTSGGAGTQYF
d_gene: NA; abundance: few; v_gene: TRBV13; j_gene: TRBJ2-1; CDR3nt: TGTGCCAGCAGGCGCCCGGGCGTGACCTACAATGAGCAGTTCTTC; CDR3aa: CASRRPGVTYNEQFF
d_gene: NA; abundance: few; v_gene: TRBV7-2; j_gene: TRBJ2-3; CDR3nt: TGTGCCAGCCCTCGCGGGCCCAGCACAGATACGCAGTATTTT; CDR3aa: CASPRGPSTDTQYF
d_gene: NA; abundance: NA; v_gene: TRBV5-1; j_gene: TRBJ1-2; CDR3nt: TGCGCCAGCAGCTTGGTGCCAGGTTCGGCTGGCTACACCTTC; CDR3aa: CASSLVPGSAGYTF
d_gene: NA; abundance: NA; v_gene: TRBV5-1; j_gene: TRBJ2-3; CDR3nt: TGCGCCAGCAGCTACGGGGTAGCGGATACGCAGTATTTT; CDR3aa: CASSYGVADTQYF
d_gene: NA; abundance: few; v_gene: TRBV6-5; j_gene: TRBJ1-3; CDR3nt: TGTGCCAGCAGTTACTCCACCCTCACAGGGTCGGGAAACACCATATATTTT; CDR3aa: CASSYSTLTGSGNTIYF
d_gene: NA; abundance: many; v_gene: TRBV12-3/TRBV12-4; j_gene: TRBJ1-6; CDR3nt: TGTGCCAGCACCTCCGGGTCGGCTGGTAATTCACCCCTCCACTTT; CDR3aa: CASTSGSAGNSPLHF
d_gene: TRBD2; abundance: NA; v_gene: TRBV6-5; j_gene: TRBJ2-7; CDR3nt: TGTGCCAGCAGTTACCAGCGGGGGGTTACCTACGAGCAGTACTTC; CDR3aa: CASSYQRGVTYEQYF
d_gene: TRBD1; abundance: NA; v_gene: TRBV11-2; j_gene: TRBJ2-3; CDR3nt: TGTGCCAGCAGCTCGTGGACAGGGGGAGCAGATACGCAGTATTTT; CDR3aa: CASSSWTGGADTQYF
d_gene: NA; abundance: NA; v_gene: TRBV12-3/TRBV12-4; j_gene: TRBJ2-1; CDR3nt: TGTGCCAGCAGTTTAGGCGGGGCCCAGATGGGGCAGTTCTTC; CDR3aa: CASSLGGAQMGQFF
d_gene: TRBD1; abundance: NA; v_gene: TRBV6-2/TRBV6-3; j_gene: TRBJ1-2; CDR3nt: TGTGCCAGCTCACTTAGGACAGGGGGAAGAGAGGATGGCTACACCTTC; CDR3aa: CASSLRTGGREDGYTF
d_gene: NA; abundance: few; v_gene: TRBV12-3/TRBV12-4; j_gene: TRBJ1-3; CDR3nt: TGTGCCAGCAATGCCGGGGGGAGCTCTGGAAACACCATATATTTT; CDR3aa: CASNAGGSSGNTIYF
d_gene: NA; abundance: few; v_gene: TRBV9; j_gene: TRBJ1-6; CDR3nt: TGTGCCAGCAGCGTAGATGGCTCAGGTGGTTCACCCCTCCACTTT; CDR3aa: CASSVDGSGGSPLHF
d_gene: NA; abundance: NA; v_gene: TRBV20-1; j_gene: TRBJ2-6; CDR3nt: TGCATCGCCGCATTATCCGGGGCCAACGTCCTGACTTTC; CDR3aa: CIAALSGANVLTF
d_gene: NA; abundance: NA; v_gene: TRBV7-2; j_gene: TRBJ2-3; CDR3nt: TGTGCCTCATTAGCGCGCACAGATACGCAGTATTTT; CDR3aa: CASLARTDTQYF
d_gene: NA; abundance: few; v_gene: TRBV6-5; j_gene: TRBJ1-1; CDR3nt: TGTGCCAGCAGGAACAACAGGGACACTGAAGCTTTCTTT; CDR3aa: CASRNNRDTEAFF
d_gene: NA; abundance: NA; v_gene: TRBV6-2/TRBV6-3; j_gene: TRBJ1-1; CDR3nt: TGTGCCAGCAAAAACGGGGGATTGAACACTGAAGCTTTCTTT; CDR3aa: CASKNGGLNTEAFF
d_gene: TRBD2; abundance: NA; v_gene: TRBV9; j_gene: TRBJ2-2; CDR3nt: TGTGCCAGCAGCGTATCGCTAGCGGGGGAACACGGGGAGCTGTTTTTT; CDR3aa: CASSVSLAGEHGELFF
d_gene: NA; abundance: few; v_gene: TRBV1; j_gene: TRBJ2-5; CDR3nt: TGCACCAGCAGCGAGACTAGCGGCAAAGAGACCCAGTACTTC; CDR3aa: CTSSETSGKETQYF
d_gene: NA; abundance: few; v_gene: TRBV5-1; j_gene: TRBJ2-3; CDR3nt: TGCGCCAGCAGCTTGGGGGTAGCAATGATGGCAGATACGCAGTATTTT; CDR3aa: CASSLGVAMMADTQYF
d_gene: NA; abundance: NA; v_gene: TRBV7-3; j_gene: TRBJ1-5; CDR3nt: TGTGCCAGCAGCTTAAATGAAGGGCAGCCCCAGCATTTT; CDR3aa: CASSLNEGQPQHF
d_gene: TRBD2; abundance: few; v_gene: TRBV7-2; j_gene: TRBJ2-5; CDR3nt: TGTGCCAGCAGCTTAGTGGCGGGGGGGCAGGAGACCCAGTACTTC; CDR3aa: CASSLVAGGQETQYF
d_gene: TRBD1; abundance: NA; v_gene: TRBV10-2; j_gene: TRBJ1-5; CDR3nt: TGCGCCAGCAGTGGGGACAGGGGTCAGCCCCAGCATTTT; CDR3aa: CASSGDRGQPQHF
d_gene: NA; abundance: NA; v_gene: TRBV20-1; j_gene: TRBJ1-5; CDR3nt: TGCAGTGCTAGGATCATCGACGGTAGCAATCAGCCCCAGCATTTT; CDR3aa: CSARIIDGSNQPQHF
d_gene: TRBD2; abundance: NA; v_gene: TRBV4-1; j_gene: TRBJ2-3; CDR3nt: TGCGCCAGCGCTCTAGCGGGGGGGGGCACAGATACGCAGTATTTT; CDR3aa: CASALAGGGTDTQYF
d_gene: NA; abundance: NA; v_gene: TRBV10-3; j_gene: TRBJ2-6; CDR3nt: TGTGCCATCAGTGAGCCACGCGGGGCCAACGTCCTGACTTTC; CDR3aa: CAISEPRGANVLTF
d_gene: NA; abundance: many; v_gene: TRBV5-1; j_gene: TRBJ2-1; CDR3nt: TGCGCCAGCAGCTTGGGCGGGATTGATGAGCAGTTCTTC; CDR3aa: CASSLGGIDEQFF
d_gene: NA; abundance: few; v_gene: TRBV4-3; j_gene: TRBJ1-2; CDR3nt: TGCGCCAGCAGCCAAGGGGGGGGTCGTGGCTACACCTTC; CDR3aa: CASSQGGGRGYTF
d_gene: TRBD2; abundance: NA; v_gene: TRBV7-2; j_gene: TRBJ2-1; CDR3nt: TGTGCCAGCAGCCAGGGACTAGCGGGGGACAATGAGCAGTTCTTC; CDR3aa: CASSQGLAGDNEQFF
d_gene: NA; abundance: few; v_gene: TRBV7-9; j_gene: TRBJ2-3; CDR3nt: TGTGCCAGCAGCACTAGGCGGGGAGCAGATACGCAGTATTTT; CDR3aa: CASSTRRGADTQYF
d_gene: NA; abundance: many; v_gene: TRBV4-1; j_gene: TRBJ2-2; CDR3nt: TGCGCCAGCAGCCAAAGGTCGGGCGGGGAGCTGTTTTTT; CDR3aa: CASSQRSGGELFF
d_gene: TRBD2; abundance: many; v_gene: TRBV5-1; j_gene: TRBJ2-1; CDR3nt: TGCGCCAGCAGCGGCCCGGGACTAGGCTACAATGAGCAGTTCTTC; CDR3aa: CASSGPGLGYNEQFF
d_gene: NA; abundance: NA; v_gene: TRBV28; j_gene: TRBJ2-5; CDR3nt: TGTGCCAGCAGTTTACCCAACCAAGAGACCCAGTACTTC; CDR3aa: CASSLPNQETQYF
d_gene: NA; abundance: few; v_gene: TRBV20-1; j_gene: TRBJ1-5; CDR3nt: TGCAGTGCCAACAGGGATAGCAATCAGCCCCAGCATTTT; CDR3aa: CSANRDSNQPQHF